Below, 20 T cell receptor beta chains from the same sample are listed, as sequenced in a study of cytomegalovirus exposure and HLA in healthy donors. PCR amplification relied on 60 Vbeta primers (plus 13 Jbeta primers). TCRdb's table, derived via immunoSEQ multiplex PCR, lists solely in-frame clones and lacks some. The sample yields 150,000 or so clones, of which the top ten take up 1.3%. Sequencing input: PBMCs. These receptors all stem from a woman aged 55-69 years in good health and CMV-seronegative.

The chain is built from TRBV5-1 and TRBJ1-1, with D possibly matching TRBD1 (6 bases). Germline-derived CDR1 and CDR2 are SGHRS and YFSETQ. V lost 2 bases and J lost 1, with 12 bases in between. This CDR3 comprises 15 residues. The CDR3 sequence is CASSLQGEGNTEAFF. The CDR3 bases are TGCGCCAGCAGCTTACAGGGAGAGGGGAACACTGAAGCTTTCTTT.

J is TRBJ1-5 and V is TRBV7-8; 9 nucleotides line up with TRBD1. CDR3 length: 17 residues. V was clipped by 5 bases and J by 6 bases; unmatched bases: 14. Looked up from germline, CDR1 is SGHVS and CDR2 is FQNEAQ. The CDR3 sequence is CASSNDGRATGGQPQHF. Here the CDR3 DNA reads TGTGCCAGCAGCAACGATGGGAGAGCGACAGGGGGTCAGCCCCAGCATTTT.

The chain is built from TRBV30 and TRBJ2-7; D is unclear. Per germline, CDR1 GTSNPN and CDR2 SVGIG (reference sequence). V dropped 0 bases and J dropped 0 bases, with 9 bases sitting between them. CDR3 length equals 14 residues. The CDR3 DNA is TGTGCCTGGAGTGTACTATTACACTCCTACGAGCAGTACTTC. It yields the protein CAWSVLLHSYEQYF.

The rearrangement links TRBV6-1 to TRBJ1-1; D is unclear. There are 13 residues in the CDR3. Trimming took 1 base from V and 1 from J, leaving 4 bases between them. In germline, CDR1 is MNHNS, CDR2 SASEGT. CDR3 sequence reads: CASSEVRNTEAFF. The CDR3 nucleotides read TGTGCCAGCAGTGAAGTGAGGAACACTGAAGCTTTCTTT.

Written as DNA, the CDR3 is TGTGCCAGCACCCCAGCGGGGGCCTCCTACAATGAGCAGTTCTTC. Translating gives CASTPAGASYNEQFF. The chain carries TRBV7-9 and TRBJ2-1; 8 bases are shared with TRBD2. The CDR3 has 15 amino acids. Germline CDR1 reads SEHNR; CDR2 reads FQNEAQ (reference sequence). The V and J ends lost 7 bases and 0 bases, in that order; junction bases with no gene match: 5. The variable domain in full, with the rest retrieved from reference TRBV7-9 and TRBJ2-1, is DTGVSQNPRHKITKRGQNVTFRCDPISEHNRLYWYRQTLGQGPEFLTYFQNEAQLEKSRLLSDRFSAERPKGSFSTLEIQRTEQGDSAMYLCASTPAGASYNEQFFGPGTRLTVL.

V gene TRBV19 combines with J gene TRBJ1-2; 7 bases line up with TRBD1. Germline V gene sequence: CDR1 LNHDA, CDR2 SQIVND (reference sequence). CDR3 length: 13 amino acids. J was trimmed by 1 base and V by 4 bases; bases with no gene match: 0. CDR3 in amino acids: CASSRDSNYGYTF. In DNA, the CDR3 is TGTGCCAGTAGTAGGGACAGTAACTATGGCTACACCTTC.

The CDR3 DNA sequence: TGTGCCACCAGCAGAGGGAGGCAGTCTAATGAAAAACTGTTTTTT. The encoded protein is CATSRGRQSNEKLFF. J is TRBJ1-4 and V is TRBV15; D gene unclear. The CDR3 runs to 15 residues. In germline, CDR1 is LNHNV, CDR2 YYDKDF (reference sequence). V was cut by 1 base and J by 3 bases, with 9 bases left in between. Supplemented by reference TRBV15 and TRBJ1-4, the full variable domain reads DAMVIQNPRYQVTQFGKPVTLSCSQTLNHNVMYWYQQKSSQAPKLLFHYYDKDFNNEADTPDNFQSRRPNTSFCFLDIRSPGLGDTAMYLCATSRGRQSNEKLFFGSGTQLSVL.

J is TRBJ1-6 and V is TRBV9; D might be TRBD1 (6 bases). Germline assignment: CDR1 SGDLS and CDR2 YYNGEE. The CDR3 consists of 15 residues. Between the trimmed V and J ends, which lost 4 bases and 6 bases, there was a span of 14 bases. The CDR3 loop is CASSPRAGANSPLHF. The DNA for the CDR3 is TGTGCCAGCAGCCCCCGGGCAGGGGCTAATTCACCCCTCCACTTT.

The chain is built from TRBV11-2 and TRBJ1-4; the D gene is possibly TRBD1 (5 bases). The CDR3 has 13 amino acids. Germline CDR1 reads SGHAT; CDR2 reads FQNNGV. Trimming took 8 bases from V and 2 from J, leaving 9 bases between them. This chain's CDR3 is CASVTVTNEKLFF. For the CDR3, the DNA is TGTGCCAGCGTGACAGTTACTAATGAAAAACTGTTTTTT.

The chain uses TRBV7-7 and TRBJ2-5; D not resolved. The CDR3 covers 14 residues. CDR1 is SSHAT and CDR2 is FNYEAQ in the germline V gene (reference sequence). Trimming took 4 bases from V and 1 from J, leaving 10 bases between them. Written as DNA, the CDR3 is TGTGCCAGCAGCTCCGCGTCACCCCAAGAGACCCAGTACTTC. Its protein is CASSSASPQETQYF.

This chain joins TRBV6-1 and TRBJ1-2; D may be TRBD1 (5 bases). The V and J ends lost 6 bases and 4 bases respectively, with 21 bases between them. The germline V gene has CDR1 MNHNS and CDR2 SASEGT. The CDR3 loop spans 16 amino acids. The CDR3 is CASREITGRVIYGYTF. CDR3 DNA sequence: TGTGCCAGCAGAGAAATCACGGGCAGGGTCATCTATGGCTACACCTTC.

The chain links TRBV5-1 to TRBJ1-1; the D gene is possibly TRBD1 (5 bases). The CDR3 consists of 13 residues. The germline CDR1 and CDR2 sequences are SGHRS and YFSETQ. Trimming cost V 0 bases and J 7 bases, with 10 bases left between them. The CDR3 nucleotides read TGCGCCAGCAGCTTGGGGGGGGAGAATGAAGCTTTCTTT. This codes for CASSLGGENEAFF.

CDR3 in amino acids: CASSSTGSANYGYTF. Written as DNA, the CDR3 is TGTGCCAGCAGTTCAACAGGGTCCGCTAACTATGGCTACACCTTC. This chain connects TRBV28 to TRBJ1-2; the D gene is possibly TRBD1 (6 bases). This CDR3 is built from 15 residues. Trimming left V 4 bases short and J 0 bases short, with 12 bases between. The germline V gene encodes CDR1 MDHEN and CDR2 SYDVKM.

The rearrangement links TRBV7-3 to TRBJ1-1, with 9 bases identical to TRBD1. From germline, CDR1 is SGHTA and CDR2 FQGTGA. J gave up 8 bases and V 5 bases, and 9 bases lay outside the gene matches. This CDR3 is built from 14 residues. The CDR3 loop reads CASSRQQGAEEAFF. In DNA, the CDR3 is TGTGCCAGCAGCCGACAACAGGGGGCAGAAGAAGCTTTCTTT.

The CDR3 region has the DNA TGTGCCAGCAGTGAAGCACTAGCAGTTCCCCGCAGAGGCTACACCTTC. Encoded protein: CASSEALAVPRRGYTF. J is TRBJ1-2 and V is TRBV2, with D hard to call. The germline V and J ends were trimmed by 0 bases and 8 bases, with 19 bases remaining between them. The CDR3 contains 16 residues. Germline V gene lookup returns CDR1 SNHLY and CDR2 FYNNEI. The variable domain in full, completed from reference TRBV2 and TRBJ1-2, reads EPEVTQTPSHQVTQMGQEVILRCVPISNHLYFYWYRQILGQKVEFLVSFYNNEISEKSEIFDDQFSVERPDGSNFTLKIRSTKLEDSAMYFCASSEALAVPRRGYTFGSGTRLTVV.

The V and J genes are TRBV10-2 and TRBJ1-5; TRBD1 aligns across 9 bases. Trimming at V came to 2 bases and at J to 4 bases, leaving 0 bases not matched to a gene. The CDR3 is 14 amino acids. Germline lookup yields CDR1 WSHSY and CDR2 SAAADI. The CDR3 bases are TGCGCCAGCAGTGAGGGACAGGGGAATCAGCCCCAGCATTTT. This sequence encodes CASSEGQGNQPQHF.

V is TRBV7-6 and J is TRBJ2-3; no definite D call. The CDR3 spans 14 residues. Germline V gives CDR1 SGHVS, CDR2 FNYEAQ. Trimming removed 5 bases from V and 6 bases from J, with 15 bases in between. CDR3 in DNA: TGTGCCAGCAGCCCCTTGGTTGCGGCGGATACGCAGTATTTT. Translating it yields CASSPLVAADTQYF.

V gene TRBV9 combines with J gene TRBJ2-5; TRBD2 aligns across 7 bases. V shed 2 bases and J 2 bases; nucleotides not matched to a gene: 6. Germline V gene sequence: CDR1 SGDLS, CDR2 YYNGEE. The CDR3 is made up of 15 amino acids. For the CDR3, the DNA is TGTGCCAGCAGCGTTGGGACTATCCCTCAAGAGACCCAGTACTTC. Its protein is CASSVGTIPQETQYF.

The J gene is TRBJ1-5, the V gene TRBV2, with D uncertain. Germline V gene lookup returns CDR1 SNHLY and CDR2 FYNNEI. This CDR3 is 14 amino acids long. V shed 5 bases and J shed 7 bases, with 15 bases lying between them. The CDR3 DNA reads TGTGCCAGCAGTCAACTGGGAGTAGGACAGCCCCAGCATTTT. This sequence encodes CASSQLGVGQPQHF.

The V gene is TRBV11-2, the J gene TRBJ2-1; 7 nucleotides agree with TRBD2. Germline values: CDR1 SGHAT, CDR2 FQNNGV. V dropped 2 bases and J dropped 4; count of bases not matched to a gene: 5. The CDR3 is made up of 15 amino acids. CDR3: CASSLTPSGYNEQFF. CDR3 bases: TGTGCCAGCAGCTTAACGCCTAGCGGTTACAATGAGCAGTTCTTC. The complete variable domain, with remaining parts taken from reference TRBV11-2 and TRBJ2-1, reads EAGVAQSPRYKIIEKRQSVAFWCNPISGHATLYWYQQILGQGPKLLIQFQNNGVVDDSQLPKDRFSAERLKGVDSTLKIQPAKLEDSAVYLCASSLTPSGYNEQFFGPGTRLTVL.